This T cell receptor beta chain came from a study of T cell repertoires in cytomegalovirus infection. Study background: Public TCR beta signatures were indicative of both CMV infection and a matching HLA type.

TCRdb recomputed calls from the reads with MiXCR, one row per CDR3 protein. Counted here are over 45,000 distinct CDR3 sequences, over 15% occurring once; the ten biggest clones make up about 26%. The table lists this clonotype with a few counts. Its matching antigen is unknown. Trimming took off 1 base at V and 8 bases at J, with 11 bases between the two ends. CDR3 size: 13 residues. CDR1 and CDR2 from the germline V gene are SEHNR and FQNEAQ (reference sequence). Findings and limits, study-wide: Ex vivo, HLA-C-restricted CMV-specific TCR beta clonotypes prevailed over the rest of the response.

This material consisted of CD8+ T cells from cultured PBMCs, taken from culture after CMV antigen stimulation. The V call is TRBV7-9, the J call TRBJ1-1, with D tentatively TRBD1 (5 bases). The receptor comes from a human donor in good health (CMV status not recorded). Some clones in this sample may be carry-over from other donors' samples. The CDR3 DNA follows: TGTGCCAGCAGCTTAGAAGGGACGGACGAAGCTTTCTTT. This gives the protein CASSLEGTDEAFF.